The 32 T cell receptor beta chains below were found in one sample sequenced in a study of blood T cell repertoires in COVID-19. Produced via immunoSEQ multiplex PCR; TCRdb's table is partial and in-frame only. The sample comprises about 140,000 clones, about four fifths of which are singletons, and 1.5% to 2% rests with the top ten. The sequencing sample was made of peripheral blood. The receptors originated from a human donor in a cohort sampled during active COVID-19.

In nucleotides, the CDR3 is TGTGCCAGCAGCAAAGGTGGGAGGGCTAATCAGCCCCAGCATTTT. Protein product: CASSKGGRANQPQHF. The chain has TRBV21-1 and TRBJ1-5. TRBV21-1 is noted as a pseudogene. The CDR3 length is 15 residues.

The CDR3 DNA follows: TGTGCCAGCTCACTGATTGCCGGGGAAAACGAATATGGCTACACCTTC. This encodes CASSLIAGENEYGYTF. The chain combines TRBV18 with TRBJ1-2, with D unclear. Germline CDR1 is KGHSH and CDR2 is LQKENI. This CDR3 spans 16 amino acids. Trimming shortened V by 4 bases and J by 5 bases, and 20 bases separated the two germline ends.

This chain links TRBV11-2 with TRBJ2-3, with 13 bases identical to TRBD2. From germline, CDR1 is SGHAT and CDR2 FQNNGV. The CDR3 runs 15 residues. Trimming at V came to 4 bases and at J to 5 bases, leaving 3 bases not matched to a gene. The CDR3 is CASSSGLAGVDTQYF. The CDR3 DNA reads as TGTGCCAGCAGCTCCGGACTAGCGGGAGTAGATACGCAGTATTTT.

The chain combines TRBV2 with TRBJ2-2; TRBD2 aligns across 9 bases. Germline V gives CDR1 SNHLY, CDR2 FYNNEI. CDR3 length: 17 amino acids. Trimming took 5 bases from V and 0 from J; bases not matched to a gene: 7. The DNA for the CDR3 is TGTGCCAGCAGTAGGACTAGCGTATTCGCGAACACCGGGGAGCTGTTTTTT. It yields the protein CASSRTSVFANTGELFF.

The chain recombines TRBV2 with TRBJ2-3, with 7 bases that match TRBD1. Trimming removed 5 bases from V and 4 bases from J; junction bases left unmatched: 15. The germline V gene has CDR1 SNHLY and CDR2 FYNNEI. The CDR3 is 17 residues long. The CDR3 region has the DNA TGTGCCAGCAGTCAGGGGGTGGTACAGGGCGGGTCAGATACGCAGTATTTT. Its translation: CASSQGVVQGGSDTQYF.

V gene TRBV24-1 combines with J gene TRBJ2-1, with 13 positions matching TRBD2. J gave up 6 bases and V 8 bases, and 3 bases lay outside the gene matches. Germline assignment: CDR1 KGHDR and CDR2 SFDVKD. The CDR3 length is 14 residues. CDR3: CATTTSGRGNEQFF. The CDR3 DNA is TGTGCCACCACAACTAGCGGGAGGGGCAATGAGCAGTTCTTC.

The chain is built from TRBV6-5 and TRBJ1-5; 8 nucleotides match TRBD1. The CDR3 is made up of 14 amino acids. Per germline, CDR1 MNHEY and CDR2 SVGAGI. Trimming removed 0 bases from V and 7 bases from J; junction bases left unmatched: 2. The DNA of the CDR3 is TGTGCCAGCAGTTACTCATCAGGGGGCCAGCCCCAGCATTTT. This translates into CASSYSSGGQPQHF.

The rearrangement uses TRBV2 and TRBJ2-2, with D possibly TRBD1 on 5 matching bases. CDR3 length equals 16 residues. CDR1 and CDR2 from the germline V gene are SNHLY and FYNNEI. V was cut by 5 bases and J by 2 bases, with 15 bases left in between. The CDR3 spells CASSQLGLYNTGELFF. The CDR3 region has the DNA TGTGCCAGCAGTCAATTGGGGCTCTACAACACCGGGGAGCTGTTTTTT.

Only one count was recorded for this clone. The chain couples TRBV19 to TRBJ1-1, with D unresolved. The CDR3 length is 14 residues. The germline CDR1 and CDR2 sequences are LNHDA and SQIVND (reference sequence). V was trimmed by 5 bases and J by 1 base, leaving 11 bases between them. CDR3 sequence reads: CASSAQTANTEAFF. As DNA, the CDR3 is TGTGCCAGTAGTGCACAGACGGCGAACACTGAAGCTTTCTTT. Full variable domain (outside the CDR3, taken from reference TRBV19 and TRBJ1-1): DGGITQSPKYLFRKEGQNVTLSCEQNLNHDAMYWYRQDPGQGLRLIYYSQIVNDFQKGDIAEGYSVSREKKESFPLTVTSAQKNPTAFYLCASSAQTANTEAFFGQGTRLTVV.

The CDR3 sequence: CASSLASGRYEQFF. The CDR3 region has the DNA TGTGCCAGCAGCTTGGCTAGCGGGCGCTATGAGCAGTTCTTC. The V call is TRBV5-4, the J call TRBJ2-1, with TRBD2 identical over 8 bases. The CDR3 extends over 14 amino acids. The trim removed 0 bases at V and 8 bases at J, leaving 4 bases unmatched. From germline, CDR1 is SGHNT and CDR2 YYREEE (reference sequence).

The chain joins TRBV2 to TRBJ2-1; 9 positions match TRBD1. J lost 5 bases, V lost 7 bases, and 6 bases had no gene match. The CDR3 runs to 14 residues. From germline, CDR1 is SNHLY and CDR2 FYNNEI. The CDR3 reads CASIPTGGHNEQFF. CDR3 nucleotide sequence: TGTGCCAGCATCCCAACAGGGGGCCACAATGAGCAGTTCTTC. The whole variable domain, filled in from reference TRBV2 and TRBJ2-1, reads EPEVTQTPSHQVTQMGQEVILRCVPISNHLYFYWYRQILGQKVEFLVSFYNNEISEKSEIFDDQFSVERPDGSNFTLKIRSTKLEDSAMYFCASIPTGGHNEQFFGPGTRLTVL.

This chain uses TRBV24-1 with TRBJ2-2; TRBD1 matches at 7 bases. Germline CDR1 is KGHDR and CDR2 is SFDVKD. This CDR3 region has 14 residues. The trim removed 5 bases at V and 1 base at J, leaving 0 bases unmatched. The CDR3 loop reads CATSGQGNTGELFF. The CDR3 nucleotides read TGTGCCACCAGTGGACAGGGGAACACCGGGGAGCTGTTTTTT.

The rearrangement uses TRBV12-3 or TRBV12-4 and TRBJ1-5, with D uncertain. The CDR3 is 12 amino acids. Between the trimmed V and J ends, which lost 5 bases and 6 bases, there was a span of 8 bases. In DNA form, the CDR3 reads TGTGCCAGCAGTCTTCCCCTTCAGCCCCAGCATTTT. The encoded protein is CASSLPLQPQHF.

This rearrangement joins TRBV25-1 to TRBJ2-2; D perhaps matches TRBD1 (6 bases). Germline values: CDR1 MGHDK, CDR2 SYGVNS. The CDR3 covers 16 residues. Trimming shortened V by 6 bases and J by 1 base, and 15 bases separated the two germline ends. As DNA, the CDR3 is TGTGCCAGCAGGGGGGCCAGGGGATGGAACACCGGGGAGCTGTTTTTT. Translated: CASRGARGWNTGELFF.

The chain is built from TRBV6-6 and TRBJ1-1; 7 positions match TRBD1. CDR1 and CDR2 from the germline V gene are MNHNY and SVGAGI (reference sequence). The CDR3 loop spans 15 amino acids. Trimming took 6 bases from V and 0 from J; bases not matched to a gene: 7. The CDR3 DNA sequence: TGTGCCAGCAGGGGGGGACAGCGCATGAACACTGAAGCTTTCTTT. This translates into CASRGGQRMNTEAFF.

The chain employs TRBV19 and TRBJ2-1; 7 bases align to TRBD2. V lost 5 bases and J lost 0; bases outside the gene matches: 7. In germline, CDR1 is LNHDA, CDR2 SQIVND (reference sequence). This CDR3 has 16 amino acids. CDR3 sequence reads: CASSPRAGDSYNEQFF. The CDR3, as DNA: TGTGCCAGTAGTCCGCGGGCGGGAGACTCCTACAATGAGCAGTTCTTC.

The CDR3 spells CASSLGLSPGELFF. As DNA, the CDR3 is TGTGCCAGCAGCTTGGGTCTCTCTCCCGGGGAGCTGTTTTTT. This chain connects TRBV5-6 to TRBJ2-2; D not resolved. The CDR3 loop spans 14 amino acids. Germline loops: CDR1 SGHDT, CDR2 YYEEEE. The V and J ends lost 0 bases and 6 bases respectively, with 9 bases between them.

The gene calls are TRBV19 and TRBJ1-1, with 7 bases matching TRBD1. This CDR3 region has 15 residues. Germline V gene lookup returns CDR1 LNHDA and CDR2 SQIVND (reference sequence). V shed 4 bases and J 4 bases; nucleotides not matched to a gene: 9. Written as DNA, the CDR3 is TGTGCCAGTAGTACCCCCCAGGGGGGCAGCACTGAAGCTTTCTTT. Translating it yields CASSTPQGGSTEAFF.

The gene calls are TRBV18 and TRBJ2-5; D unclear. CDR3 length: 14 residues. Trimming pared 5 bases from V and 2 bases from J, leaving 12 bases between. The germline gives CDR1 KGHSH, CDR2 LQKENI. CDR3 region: CASSINGQQETQYF. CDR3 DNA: TGTGCCAGCTCAATTAATGGGCAGCAAGAGACCCAGTACTTC.

CDR3 sequence reads: CASSQGLTGQGAIGGTDTQYF. CDR3 bases: TGCGCCAGCAGCCAAGGGCTGACGGGACAGGGGGCGATAGGCGGCACAGATACGCAGTATTTT. The gene calls are TRBV4-1 and TRBJ2-3, with 12 bases that match TRBD1. Germline V gene data show CDR1 as MGHRA and CDR2 as YSYEKL. V gave up 1 base and J gave up 1 base; unmatched junction bases: 15. The CDR3 length is 21 residues.

CDR3 in DNA: TGCGCCAGCAGCCAAGTGCGGGGTTGGGGCTACGAGCAGTACTTC. Translation: CASSQVRGWGYEQYF. The rearrangement joins TRBV4-3 to TRBJ2-7; tentatively, D is TRBD2 (6 bases). This CDR3 is 15 amino acids long. Trimming removed 1 base from V and 3 bases from J, with 13 bases in between. Germline CDR1 reads LGHNA; CDR2 reads YSLEER.

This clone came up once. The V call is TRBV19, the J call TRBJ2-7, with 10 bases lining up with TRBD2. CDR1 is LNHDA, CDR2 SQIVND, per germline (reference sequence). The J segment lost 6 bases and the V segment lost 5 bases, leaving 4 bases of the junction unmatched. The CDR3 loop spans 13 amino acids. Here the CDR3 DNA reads TGTGCCAGTAGTTACTTAGCGGGAGGCGAGCAGTACTTC. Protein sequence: CASSYLAGGEQYF.

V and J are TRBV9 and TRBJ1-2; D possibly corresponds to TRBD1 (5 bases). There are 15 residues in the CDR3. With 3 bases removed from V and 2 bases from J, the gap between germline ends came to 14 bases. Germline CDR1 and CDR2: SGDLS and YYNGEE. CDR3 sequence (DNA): TGTGCCAGCAGCGCCCTCGGGAGGGGAAACTATGGCTACACCTTC. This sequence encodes CASSALGRGNYGYTF. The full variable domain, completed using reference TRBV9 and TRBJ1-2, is DSGVTQTPKHLITATGQRVTLRCSPRSGDLSVYWYQQSLDQGLQFLIQYYNGEERAKGNILERFSAQQFPDLHSELNLSSLELGDSALYFCASSALGRGNYGYTFGSGTRLTVV.

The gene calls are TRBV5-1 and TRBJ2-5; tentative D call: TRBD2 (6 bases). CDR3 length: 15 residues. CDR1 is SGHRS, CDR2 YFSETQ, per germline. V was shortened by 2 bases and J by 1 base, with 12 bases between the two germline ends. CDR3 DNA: TGCGCCAGCAGCTTCTCCGCGGGGACCCAAGAGACCCAGTACTTC. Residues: CASSFSAGTQETQYF.

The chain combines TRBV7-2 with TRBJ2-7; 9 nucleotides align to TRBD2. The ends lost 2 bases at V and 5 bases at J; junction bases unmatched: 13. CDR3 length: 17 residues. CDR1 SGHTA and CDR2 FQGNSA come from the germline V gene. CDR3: CASSLRYLAGNVDEQYF. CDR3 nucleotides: TGTGCCAGCAGCTTACGGTACCTAGCGGGAAACGTGGACGAGCAGTACTTC.

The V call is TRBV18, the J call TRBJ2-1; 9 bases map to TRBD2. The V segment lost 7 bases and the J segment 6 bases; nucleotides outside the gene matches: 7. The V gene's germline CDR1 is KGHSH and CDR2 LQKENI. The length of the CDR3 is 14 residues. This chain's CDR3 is CASFLSGSGNEQFF. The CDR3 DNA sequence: TGTGCCAGCTTTCTTAGCGGGAGCGGCAATGAGCAGTTCTTC.

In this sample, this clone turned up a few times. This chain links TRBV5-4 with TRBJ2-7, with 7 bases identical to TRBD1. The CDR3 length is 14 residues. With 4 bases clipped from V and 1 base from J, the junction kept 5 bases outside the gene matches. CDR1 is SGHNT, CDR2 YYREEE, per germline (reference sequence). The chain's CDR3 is CASSPWTGSYEQYF. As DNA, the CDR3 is TGTGCCAGCAGCCCCTGGACAGGTTCCTACGAGCAGTACTTC.

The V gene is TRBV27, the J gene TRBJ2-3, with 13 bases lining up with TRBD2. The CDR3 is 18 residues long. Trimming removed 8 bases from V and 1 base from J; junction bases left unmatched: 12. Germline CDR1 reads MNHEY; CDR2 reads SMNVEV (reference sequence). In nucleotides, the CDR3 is TGTGCCAGCCCCTTTGGGACTAGCGGGATAAGGGGCACAGATACGCAGTATTTT. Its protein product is CASPFGTSGIRGTDTQYF.

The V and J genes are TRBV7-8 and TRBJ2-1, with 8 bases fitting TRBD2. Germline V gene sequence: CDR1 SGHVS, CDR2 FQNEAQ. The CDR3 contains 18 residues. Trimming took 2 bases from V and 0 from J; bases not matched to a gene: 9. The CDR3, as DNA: TGTGCCAGCAGCTTACTCATTCCGGGGGGGTACTCCTACAATGAGCAGTTCTTC. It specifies CASSLLIPGGYSYNEQFF.

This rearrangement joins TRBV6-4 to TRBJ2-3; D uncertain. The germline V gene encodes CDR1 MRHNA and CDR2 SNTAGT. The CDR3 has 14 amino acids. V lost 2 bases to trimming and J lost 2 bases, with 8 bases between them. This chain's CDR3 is CASSDRGFTDTQYF. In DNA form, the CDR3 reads TGTGCCAGCAGTGACAGAGGTTTCACAGATACGCAGTATTTT.

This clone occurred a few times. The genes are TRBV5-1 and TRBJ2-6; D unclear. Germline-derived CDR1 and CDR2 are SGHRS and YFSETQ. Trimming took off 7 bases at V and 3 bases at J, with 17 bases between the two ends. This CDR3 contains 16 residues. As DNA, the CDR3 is TGCGCCAGCGGCCCACCGGAGAGCGTTGGGGCCAACGTCCTGACTTTC. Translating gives CASGPPESVGANVLTF.

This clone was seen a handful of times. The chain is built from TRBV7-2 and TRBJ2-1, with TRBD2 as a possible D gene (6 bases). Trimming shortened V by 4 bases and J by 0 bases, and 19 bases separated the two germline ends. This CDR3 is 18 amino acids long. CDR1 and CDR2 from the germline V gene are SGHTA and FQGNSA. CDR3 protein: CASSSLTSYWSSYNEQFF. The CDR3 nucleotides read TGTGCCAGCAGCTCCCTGACTAGTTATTGGAGCTCCTACAATGAGCAGTTCTTC.